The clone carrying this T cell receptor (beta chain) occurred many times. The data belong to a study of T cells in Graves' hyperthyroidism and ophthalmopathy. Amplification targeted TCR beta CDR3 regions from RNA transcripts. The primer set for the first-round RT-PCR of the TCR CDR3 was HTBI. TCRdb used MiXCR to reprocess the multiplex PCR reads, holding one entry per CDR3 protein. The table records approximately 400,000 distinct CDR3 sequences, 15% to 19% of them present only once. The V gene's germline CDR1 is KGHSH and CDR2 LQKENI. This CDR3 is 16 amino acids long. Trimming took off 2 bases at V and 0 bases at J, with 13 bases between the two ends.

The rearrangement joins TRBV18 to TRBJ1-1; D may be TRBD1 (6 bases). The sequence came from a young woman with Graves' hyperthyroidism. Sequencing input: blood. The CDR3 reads CASSPLHEGVNTEAFF. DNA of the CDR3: TGTGCCAGCTCACCATTGCATGAGGGGGTGAACACTGAAGCTTTCTTT.